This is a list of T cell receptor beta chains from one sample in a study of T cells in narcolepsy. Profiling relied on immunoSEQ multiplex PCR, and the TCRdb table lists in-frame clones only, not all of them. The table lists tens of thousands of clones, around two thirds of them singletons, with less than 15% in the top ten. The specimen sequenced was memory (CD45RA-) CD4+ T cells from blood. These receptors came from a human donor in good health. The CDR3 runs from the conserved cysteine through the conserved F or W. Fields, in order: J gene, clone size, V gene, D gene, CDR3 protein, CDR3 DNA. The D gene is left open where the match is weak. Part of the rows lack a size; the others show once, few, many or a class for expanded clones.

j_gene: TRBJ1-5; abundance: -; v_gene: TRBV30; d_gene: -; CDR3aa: CAWSGVDQPQHF; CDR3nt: TGTGCCTGGAGTGGAGTCGATCAGCCCCAGCATTTT
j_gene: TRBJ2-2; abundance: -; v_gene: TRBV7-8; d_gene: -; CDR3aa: CASSFGDRVTGELFF; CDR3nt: TGTGCCAGCAGCTTCGGAGACCGAGTCACCGGGGAGCTGTTTTTT
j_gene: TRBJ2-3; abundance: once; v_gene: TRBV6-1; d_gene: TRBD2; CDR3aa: CASREGTSGTDTQYF; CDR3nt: TGTGCCAGCAGGGAGGGGACTAGCGGCACAGATACGCAGTATTTT
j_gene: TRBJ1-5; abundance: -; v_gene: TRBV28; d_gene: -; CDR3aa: CASRPYYSNQPQHF; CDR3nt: TGTGCCAGCAGGCCTTACTATAGCAATCAGCCCCAGCATTTT
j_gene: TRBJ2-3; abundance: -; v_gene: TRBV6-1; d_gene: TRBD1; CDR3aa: CASRRAGGGTDTQYF; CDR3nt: TGTGCCAGCAGGCGGGCAGGGGGCGGCACAGATACGCAGTATTTT
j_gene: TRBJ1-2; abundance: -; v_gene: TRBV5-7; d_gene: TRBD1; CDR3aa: CASSPGTVGGYTF; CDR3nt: TGTGCCAGCAGCCCTGGGACAGTTGGGGGCTACACCTTC
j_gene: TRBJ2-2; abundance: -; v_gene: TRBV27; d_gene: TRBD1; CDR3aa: CASSFRDRAAGELFF; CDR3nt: TGTGCCAGCAGTTTCCGGGACAGGGCCGCCGGGGAGCTGTTTTTT
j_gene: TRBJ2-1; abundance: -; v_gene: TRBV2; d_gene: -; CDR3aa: CASSEALLPSYNEQFF; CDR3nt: TGTGCCAGCAGTGAGGCCTTACTCCCCTCCTACAATGAGCAGTTCTTC
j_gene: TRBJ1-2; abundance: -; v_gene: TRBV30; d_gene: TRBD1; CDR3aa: CAWSGLNRDSYGYTF; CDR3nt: TGTGCCTGGAGTGGCCTGAACCGGGACAGCTATGGCTACACCTTC
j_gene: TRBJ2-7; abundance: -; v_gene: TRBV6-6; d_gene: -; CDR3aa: CASKDRGMSSYEQYF; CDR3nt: TGTGCCAGCAAAGACCGGGGGATGAGCTCCTACGAGCAGTACTTC
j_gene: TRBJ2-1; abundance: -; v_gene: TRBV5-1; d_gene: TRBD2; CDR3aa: CASSLTAGGSNEQFF; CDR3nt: TGCGCCAGCAGCTTGACAGCGGGAGGTTCAAATGAGCAGTTCTTC
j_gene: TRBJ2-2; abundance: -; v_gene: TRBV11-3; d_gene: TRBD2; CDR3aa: CASSQSGGFTHGELFF; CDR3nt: TGTGCCAGCAGCCAAAGCGGGGGGTTTACCCACGGGGAGCTGTTTTTT
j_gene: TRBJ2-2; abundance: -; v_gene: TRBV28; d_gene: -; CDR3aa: CASSFIEPLKPGELFF; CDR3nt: TGTGCCAGCAGTTTTATAGAACCCTTAAAGCCCGGGGAGCTGTTTTTT
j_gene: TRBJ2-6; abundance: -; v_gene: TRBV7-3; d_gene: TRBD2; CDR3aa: CASSHRLAGGPGANVLTF; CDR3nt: TGTGCCAGCAGCCACCGACTAGCGGGAGGCCCTGGGGCCAACGTCCTGACTTTC
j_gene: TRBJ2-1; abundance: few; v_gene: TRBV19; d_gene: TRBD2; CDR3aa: CASSPSFSGRGDEQFF; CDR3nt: TGTGCCAGTAGTCCCTCGTTTAGCGGGAGGGGAGATGAGCAGTTCTTC
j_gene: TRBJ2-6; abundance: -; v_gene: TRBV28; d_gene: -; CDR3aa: CASSLRIGGANVLTF; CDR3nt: TGTGCCAGCAGCTTACGCATAGGGGGGGCCAACGTCCTGACTTTC
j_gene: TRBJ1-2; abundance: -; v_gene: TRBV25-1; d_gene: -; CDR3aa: CASSELTGGYTF; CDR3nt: TGTGCCAGCAGTGAACTAACGGGAGGCTACACCTTC
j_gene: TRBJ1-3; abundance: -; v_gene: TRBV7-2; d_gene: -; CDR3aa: CASSSGQAATIYF; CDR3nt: TGTGCCAGCAGCTCGGGTCAGGCGGCCACCATATATTTT
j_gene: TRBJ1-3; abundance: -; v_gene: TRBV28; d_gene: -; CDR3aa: CASISPGNTIYF; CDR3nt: TGTGCCAGCATCTCGCCAGGGAACACCATATATTTT
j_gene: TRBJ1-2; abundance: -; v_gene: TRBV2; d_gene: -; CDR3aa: CASSVGQGHGYTF; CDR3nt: TGTGCCAGCTCCGTTGGGCAGGGTCATGGCTACACCTTC
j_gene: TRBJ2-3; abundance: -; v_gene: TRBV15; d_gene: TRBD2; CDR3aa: CATESSGPPLYF; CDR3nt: TGTGCCACCGAATCTAGCGGGCCCCCGTTGTATTTT
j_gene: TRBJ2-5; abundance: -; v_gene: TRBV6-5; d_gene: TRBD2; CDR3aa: CASSYFGGGAQETQYF; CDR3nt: TGTGCCAGCAGTTATTTCGGCGGGGGGGCCCAAGAGACCCAGTACTTC
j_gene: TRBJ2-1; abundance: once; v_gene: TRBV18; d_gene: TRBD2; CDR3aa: CASSQTSGSLNEQFF; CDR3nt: TGTGCCAGCTCCCAAACTAGCGGGAGCTTAAATGAGCAGTTCTTC
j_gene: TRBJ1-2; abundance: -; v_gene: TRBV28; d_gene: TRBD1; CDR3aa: CASRVGQGNRYTF; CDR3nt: TGTGCCAGCAGGGTAGGACAGGGTAATCGCTACACCTTC
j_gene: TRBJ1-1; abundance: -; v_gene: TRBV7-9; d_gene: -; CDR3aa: CASTLEGGTEAFF; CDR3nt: TGTGCCAGCACCCTAGAAGGGGGTACTGAAGCTTTCTTT
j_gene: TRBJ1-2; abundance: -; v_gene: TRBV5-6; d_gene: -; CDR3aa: CASSLKANYGYTF; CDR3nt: TGTGCCAGCAGCTTGAAAGCTAACTATGGCTACACCTTC
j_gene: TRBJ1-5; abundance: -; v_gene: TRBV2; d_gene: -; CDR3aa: CASMGEQSQPQHF; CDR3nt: TGTGCCAGCATGGGGGAGCAAAGTCAGCCCCAGCATTTT
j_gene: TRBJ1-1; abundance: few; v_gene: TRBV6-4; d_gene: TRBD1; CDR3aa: CASSEDRRLLQTEAFF; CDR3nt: TGTGCCAGCAGTGAGGACAGGCGACTCCTACAGACTGAAGCTTTCTTT
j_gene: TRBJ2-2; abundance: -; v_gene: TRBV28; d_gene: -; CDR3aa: CASSPTGFRTGELFF; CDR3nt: TGTGCCAGCAGCCCCACAGGGTTCCGCACCGGGGAGCTGTTTTTT
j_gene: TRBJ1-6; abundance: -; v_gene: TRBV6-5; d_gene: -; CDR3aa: CASLTPGLNSPLHF; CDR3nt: TGTGCCAGCTTGACGCCAGGGCTTAATTCACCCCTCCACTTT
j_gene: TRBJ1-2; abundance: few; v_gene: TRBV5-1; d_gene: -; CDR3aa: CASSLGVSEGYTF; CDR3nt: TGCGCCAGCAGCTTGGGGGTATCGGAGGGCTACACCTTC
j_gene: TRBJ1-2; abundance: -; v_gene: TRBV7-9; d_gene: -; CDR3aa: CASSSQNGGLGYTF; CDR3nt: TGTGCCAGCAGCTCCCAGAACGGGGGGCTGGGCTACACCTTC
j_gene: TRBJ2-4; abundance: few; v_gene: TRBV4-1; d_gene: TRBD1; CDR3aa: CASSQEGQGAIQYF; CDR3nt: TGCGCCAGCAGCCAAGAGGGACAGGGCGCCATTCAGTACTTC
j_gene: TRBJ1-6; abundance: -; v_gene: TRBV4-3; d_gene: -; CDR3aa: CASSQDLYRNSPLHF; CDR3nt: TGCGCCAGCAGCCAAGATTTGTACAGAAATTCACCCCTCCACTTT
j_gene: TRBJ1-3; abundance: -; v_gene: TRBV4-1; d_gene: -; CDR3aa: CASSLPASTIYF; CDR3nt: TGCGCCAGCAGCCTTCCAGCCTCCACCATATATTTT
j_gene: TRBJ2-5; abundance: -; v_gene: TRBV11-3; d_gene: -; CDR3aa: CASSPGPVRERYF; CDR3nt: TGTGCCAGCAGCCCCGGGCCAGTGAGGGAGAGGTACTTC
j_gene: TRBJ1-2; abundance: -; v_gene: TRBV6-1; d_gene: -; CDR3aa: CASRGQGPNYGYTF; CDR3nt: TGTGCCAGCAGGGGCCAGGGTCCTAACTATGGCTACACCTTC
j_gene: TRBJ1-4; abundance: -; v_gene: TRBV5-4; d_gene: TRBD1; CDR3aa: CASSPRQGEKLFF; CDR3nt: TGTGCCAGCAGCCCGAGACAGGGTGAAAAACTGTTTTTT
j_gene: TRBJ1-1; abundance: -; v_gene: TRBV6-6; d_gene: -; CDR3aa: CASGLGGRETEAFF; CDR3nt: TGTGCCAGCGGGCTCGGGGGCCGGGAAACTGAAGCTTTCTTT
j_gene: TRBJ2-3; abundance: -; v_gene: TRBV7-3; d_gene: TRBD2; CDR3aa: CASSLSGGITDTQYF; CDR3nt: TGTGCCAGCAGCTTAAGCGGGGGGATCACAGATACGCAGTATTTT
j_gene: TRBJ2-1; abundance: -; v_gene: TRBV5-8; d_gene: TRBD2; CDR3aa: CASSFSGSGYNEQFF; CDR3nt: TGTGCCAGCAGCTTTAGCGGGAGTGGATACAATGAGCAGTTCTTC
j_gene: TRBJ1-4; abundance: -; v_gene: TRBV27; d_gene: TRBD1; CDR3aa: CASSARQGRLFF; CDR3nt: TGTGCCAGCAGTGCACGACAGGGGCGACTGTTTTTT
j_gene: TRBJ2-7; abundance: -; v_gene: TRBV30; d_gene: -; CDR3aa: CAWSRQGPYEQYF; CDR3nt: TGTGCCTGGAGTCGGCAGGGCCCCTACGAGCAGTACTTC
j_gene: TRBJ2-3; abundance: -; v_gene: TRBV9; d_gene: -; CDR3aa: CASSEGGFSTDTQYF; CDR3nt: TGTGCCAGCAGCGAAGGGGGTTTTAGCACAGATACGCAGTATTTT
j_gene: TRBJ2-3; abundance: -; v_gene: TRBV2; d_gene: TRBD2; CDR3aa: CASRPQLAGRADTQYF; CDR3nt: TGTGCCAGCAGGCCTCAACTAGCGGGGAGGGCAGATACGCAGTATTTT
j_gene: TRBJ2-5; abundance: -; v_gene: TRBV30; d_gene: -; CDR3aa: CAWGQETQYF; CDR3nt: TGTGCCTGGGGCCAAGAGACCCAGTACTTC
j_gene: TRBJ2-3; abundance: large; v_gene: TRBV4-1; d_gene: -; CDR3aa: CASSQPQNTDTQYF; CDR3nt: TGCGCCAGCAGCCAACCCCAGAACACAGATACGCAGTATTTT
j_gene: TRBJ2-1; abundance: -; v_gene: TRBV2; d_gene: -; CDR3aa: CASSSLFNEQFF; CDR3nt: TGTGCCAGCAGTTCTCTTTTTAATGAGCAGTTCTTC
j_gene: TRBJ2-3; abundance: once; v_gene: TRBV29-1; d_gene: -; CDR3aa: CSGNYLRSDTQYF; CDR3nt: TGCAGCGGCAACTACTTAAGGTCAGATACGCAGTATTTT
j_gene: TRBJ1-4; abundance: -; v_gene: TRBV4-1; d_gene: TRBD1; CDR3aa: CASSRRGDRGNEKLFF; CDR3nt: TGCGCCAGCAGCCGGAGGGGGGACAGGGGTAATGAAAAACTGTTTTTT
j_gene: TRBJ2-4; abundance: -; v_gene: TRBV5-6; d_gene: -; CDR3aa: CASSLLTLLAKNIQYF; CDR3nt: TGTGCCAGCAGCTTGTTAACACTTTTAGCCAAAAACATTCAGTACTTC
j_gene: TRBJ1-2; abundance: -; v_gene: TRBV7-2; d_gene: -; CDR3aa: CASSLDPVQGEGGYTF; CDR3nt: TGTGCCAGCAGCTTAGACCCTGTACAGGGTGAGGGTGGCTACACCTTC
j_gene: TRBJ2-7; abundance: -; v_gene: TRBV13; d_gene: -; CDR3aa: CASSFRAGYEQYF; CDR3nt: TGTGCCAGCAGCTTTCGGGCAGGATACGAGCAGTACTTC
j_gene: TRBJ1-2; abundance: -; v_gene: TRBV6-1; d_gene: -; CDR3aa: CASSRTWEVNYGYTF; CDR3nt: TGTGCCAGCAGCCGAACATGGGAGGTAAACTATGGCTACACCTTC
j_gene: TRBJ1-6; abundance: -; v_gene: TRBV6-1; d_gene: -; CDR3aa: CASRPSGEGSPLHF; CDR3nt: TGTGCCAGCAGACCGTCGGGGGAGGGATCACCCCTCCACTTT
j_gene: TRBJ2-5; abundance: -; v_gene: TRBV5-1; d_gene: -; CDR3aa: CASSPAAEPQETQYF; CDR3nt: TGCGCCAGCAGCCCGGCGGCAGAACCCCAAGAGACCCAGTACTTC
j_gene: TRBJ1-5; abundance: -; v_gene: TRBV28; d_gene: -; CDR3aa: CASSPPWQPQHF; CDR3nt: TGTGCCAGCAGTCCTCCTTGGCAGCCCCAGCATTTT
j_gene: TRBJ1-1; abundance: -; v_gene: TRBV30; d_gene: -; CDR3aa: CAWSVRGDTEAFF; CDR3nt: TGTGCCTGGAGTGTCCGTGGGGACACTGAAGCTTTCTTT
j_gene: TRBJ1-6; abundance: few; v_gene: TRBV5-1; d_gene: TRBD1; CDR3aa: CASSPGQGGMALHF; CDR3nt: TGCGCCAGCAGCCCCGGACAGGGAGGGATGGCCCTCCACTTT
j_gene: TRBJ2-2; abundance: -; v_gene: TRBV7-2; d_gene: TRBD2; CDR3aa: CASKGARGGNGELFF; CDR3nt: TGTGCCAGCAAGGGTGCGCGGGGGGGTAACGGGGAGCTGTTTTTT